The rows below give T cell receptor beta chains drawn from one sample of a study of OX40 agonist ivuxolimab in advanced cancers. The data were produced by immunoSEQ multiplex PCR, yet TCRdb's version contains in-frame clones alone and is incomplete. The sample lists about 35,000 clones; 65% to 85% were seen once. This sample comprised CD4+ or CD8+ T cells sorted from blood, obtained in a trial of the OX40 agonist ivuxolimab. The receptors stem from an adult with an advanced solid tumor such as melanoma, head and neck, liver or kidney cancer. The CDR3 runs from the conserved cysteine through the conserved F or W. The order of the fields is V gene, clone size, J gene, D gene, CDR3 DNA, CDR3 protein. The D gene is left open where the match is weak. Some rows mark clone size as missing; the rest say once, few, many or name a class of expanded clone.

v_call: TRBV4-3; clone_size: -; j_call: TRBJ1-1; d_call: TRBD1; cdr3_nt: TGCGCCAGCAGCCAAGATGGGGGACAGGGAGGACCGAACACTGAAGCTTTCTTT; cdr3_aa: CASSQDGGQGGPNTEAFF
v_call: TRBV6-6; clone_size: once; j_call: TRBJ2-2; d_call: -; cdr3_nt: TGTGCCAGCAGTGCCGGACAGTCCCCCGGGGAGCTGTTTTTT; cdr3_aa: CASSAGQSPGELFF
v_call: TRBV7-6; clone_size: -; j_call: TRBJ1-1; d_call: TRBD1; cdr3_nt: TGTGCCAGCAGCTTAGACCGGGGACAGGGGTTAATGAACACTGAAGCTTTCTTT; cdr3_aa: CASSLDRGQGLMNTEAFF
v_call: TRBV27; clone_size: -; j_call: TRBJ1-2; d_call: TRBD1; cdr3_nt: TGTGCCAGCAGTTACCGACAGGGGGCCCTCCATGGCTACACCTTC; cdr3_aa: CASSYRQGALHGYTF
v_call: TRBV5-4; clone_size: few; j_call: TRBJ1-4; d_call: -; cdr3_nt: TGTGCCAGCAGCTTGGCCGGAGGAGAAAAACTGTTTTTT; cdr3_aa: CASSLAGGEKLFF
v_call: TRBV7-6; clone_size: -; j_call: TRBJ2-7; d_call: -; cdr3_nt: TGTGCCAGCAGCTTACGCGGGAAGTCCTACGAGCAGTACTTC; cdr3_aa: CASSLRGKSYEQYF
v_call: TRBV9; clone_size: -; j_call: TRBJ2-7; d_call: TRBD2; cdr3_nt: TGTGCCAGCGGGGCGGGAGTCTCCTACGAGCAGTACTTC; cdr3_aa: CASGAGVSYEQYF
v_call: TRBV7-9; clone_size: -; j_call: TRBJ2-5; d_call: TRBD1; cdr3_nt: TGTGCCAGCAGCCCGGGACAGGGATTGGAGACCCAGTACTTC; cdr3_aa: CASSPGQGLETQYF
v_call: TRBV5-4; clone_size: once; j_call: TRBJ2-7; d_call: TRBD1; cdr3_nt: TGTGCCAGCAGCCCCGGACAGGGTTGGTACTTC; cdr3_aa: CASSPGQGWYF
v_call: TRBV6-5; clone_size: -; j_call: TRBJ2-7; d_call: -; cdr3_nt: TGTGCCAGCAGCATCGGTTACGAGCAGTACTTC; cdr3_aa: CASSIGYEQYF
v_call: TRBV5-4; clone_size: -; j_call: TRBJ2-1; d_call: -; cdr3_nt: TGTGCCAGCAGCTTCGGTGACAATGAGCAGTTCTTC; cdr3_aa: CASSFGDNEQFF
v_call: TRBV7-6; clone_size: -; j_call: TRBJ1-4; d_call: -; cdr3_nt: TGTGCCAGCAGCTTAGGTTCGGGGTGGGGTGAAAAACTGTTTTTT; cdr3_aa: CASSLGSGWGEKLFF
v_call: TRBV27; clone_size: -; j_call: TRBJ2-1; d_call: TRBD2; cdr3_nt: TGTGCCAGCAGGCCGGGACTAGCGGACAATGAGCAGTTCTTC; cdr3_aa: CASRPGLADNEQFF
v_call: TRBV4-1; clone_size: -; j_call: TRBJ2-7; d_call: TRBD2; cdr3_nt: TGCGCCAGCAGCCAAGAAAGGGCCAGCGGGGTAAAGCAGTACTTC; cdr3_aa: CASSQERASGVKQYF
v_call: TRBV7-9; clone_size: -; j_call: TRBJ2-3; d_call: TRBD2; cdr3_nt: TGTGCCAGCACAGCGGGGTGGGTGCTCGATACGCAGTATTTT; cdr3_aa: CASTAGWVLDTQYF
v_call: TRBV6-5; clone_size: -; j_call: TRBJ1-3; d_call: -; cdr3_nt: TGTGCCAGCAGCTCGGCGGGGATCTCTGGAAACACCATATATTTT; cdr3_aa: CASSSAGISGNTIYF
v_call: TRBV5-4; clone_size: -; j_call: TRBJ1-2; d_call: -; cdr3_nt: TGTGCCAGCAGCTTGGAAGGACAGACTAACTATGGCTACACCTTC; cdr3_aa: CASSLEGQTNYGYTF
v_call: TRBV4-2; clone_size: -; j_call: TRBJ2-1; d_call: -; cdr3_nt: TGTGCCAGCAGCCAAGAAACTGCCTCCTACAATGAGCAGTTCTTC; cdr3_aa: CASSQETASYNEQFF
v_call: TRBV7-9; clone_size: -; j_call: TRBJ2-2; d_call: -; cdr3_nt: TGTGCCAGCAGCCTAAACTGGAACACCGGGGAGCTGTTTTTT; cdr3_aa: CASSLNWNTGELFF
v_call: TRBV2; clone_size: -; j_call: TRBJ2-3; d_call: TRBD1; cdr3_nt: TGTGCCAGCAGTGTTTACAGGGGGCGCCGGACAGATACGCAGTATTTT; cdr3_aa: CASSVYRGRRTDTQYF
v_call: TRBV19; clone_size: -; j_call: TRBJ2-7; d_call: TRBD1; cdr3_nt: TGTGCCAGTAGTTCCTACACGGGACAGGGGGCCGAGCAGTACTTC; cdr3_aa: CASSSYTGQGAEQYF
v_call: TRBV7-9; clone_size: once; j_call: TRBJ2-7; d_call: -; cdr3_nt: TGCGCCAGCAGCCCTCCCGCGTTCTCCTACGAGCAGTACTTC; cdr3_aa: CASSPPAFSYEQYF
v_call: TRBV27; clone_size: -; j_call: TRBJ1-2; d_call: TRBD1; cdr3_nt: TGTGCCAGCAGTTCGGGACAGGGAATATTCTATGGCTACACCTTC; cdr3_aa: CASSSGQGIFYGYTF
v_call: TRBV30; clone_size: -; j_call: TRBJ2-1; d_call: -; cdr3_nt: TGTGCCTGGAGTACGGGGTCGGGTGAGCAGTTCTTC; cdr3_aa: CAWSTGSGEQFF